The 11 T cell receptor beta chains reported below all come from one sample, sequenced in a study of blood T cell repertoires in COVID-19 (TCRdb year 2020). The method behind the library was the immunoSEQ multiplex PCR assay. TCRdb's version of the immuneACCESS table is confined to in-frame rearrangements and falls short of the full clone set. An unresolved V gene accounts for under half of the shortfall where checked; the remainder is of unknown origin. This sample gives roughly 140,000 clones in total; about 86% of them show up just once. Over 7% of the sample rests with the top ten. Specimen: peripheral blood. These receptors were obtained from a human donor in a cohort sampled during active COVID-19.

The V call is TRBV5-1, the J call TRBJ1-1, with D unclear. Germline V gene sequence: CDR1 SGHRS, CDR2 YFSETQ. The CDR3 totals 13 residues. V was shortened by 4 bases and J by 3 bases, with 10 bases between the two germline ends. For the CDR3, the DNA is TGCGCCAGCAGCCCCAATACATACACTGAAGCTTTCTTT. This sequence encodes CASSPNTYTEAFF. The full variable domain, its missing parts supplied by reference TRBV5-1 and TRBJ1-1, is KAGVTQTPRYLIKTRGQQVTLSCSPISGHRSVSWYQQTPGQGLQFLFEYFSETQRNKGNFPGRFSGRQFSNSRSEMNVSTLELGDSALYLCASSPNTYTEAFFGQGTRLTVV.

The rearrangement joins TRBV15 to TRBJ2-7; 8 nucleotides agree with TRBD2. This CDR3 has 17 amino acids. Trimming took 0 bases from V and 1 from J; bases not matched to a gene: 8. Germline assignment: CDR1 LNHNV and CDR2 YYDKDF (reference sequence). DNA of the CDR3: TGTGCCACCAGCAGAGAACGGGCGGGGGGCCTGTCCTACGAGCAGTACTTC. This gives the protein CATSRERAGGLSYEQYF.

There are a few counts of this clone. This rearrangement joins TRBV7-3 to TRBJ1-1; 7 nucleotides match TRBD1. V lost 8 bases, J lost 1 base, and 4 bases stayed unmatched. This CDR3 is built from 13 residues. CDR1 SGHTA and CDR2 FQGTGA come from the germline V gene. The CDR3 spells CASGRQGNTEAFF. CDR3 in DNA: TGTGCCAGCGGACGACAGGGGAACACTGAAGCTTTCTTT.

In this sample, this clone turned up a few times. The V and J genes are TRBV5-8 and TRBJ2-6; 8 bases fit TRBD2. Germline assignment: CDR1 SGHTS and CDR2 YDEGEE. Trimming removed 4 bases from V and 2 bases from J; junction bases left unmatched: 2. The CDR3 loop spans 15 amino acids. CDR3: CASSAGGAGANVLTF. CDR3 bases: TGTGCCAGCAGCGCCGGGGGGGCTGGGGCCAACGTCCTGACTTTC.

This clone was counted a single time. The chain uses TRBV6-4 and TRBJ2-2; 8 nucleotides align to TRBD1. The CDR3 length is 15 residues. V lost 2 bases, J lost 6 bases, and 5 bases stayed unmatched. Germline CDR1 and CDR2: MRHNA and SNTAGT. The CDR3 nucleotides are TGTGCCAGCAGTGACCCGGACAGGGACCCCGGGGAGCTGTTTTTT. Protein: CASSDPDRDPGELFF.

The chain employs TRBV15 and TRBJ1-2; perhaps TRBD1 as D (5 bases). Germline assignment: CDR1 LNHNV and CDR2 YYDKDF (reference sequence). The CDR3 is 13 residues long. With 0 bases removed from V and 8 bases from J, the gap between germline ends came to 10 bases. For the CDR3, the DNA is TGTGCCACCAGCAGAGACAGGGCAGGAGGCTACACCTTC. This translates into CATSRDRAGGYTF.

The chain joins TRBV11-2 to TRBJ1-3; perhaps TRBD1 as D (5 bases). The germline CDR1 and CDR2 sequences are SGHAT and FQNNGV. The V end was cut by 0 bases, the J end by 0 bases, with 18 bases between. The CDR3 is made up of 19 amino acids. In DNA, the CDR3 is TGTGCCAGCAGCTTAGATCGGTGGGCACAGGACCCCTCTGGAAACACCATATATTTT. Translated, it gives CASSLDRWAQDPSGNTIYF. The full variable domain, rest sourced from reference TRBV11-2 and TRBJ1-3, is EAGVAQSPRYKIIEKRQSVAFWCNPISGHATLYWYQQILGQGPKLLIQFQNNGVVDDSQLPKDRFSAERLKGVDSTLKIQPAKLEDSAVYLCASSLDRWAQDPSGNTIYFGEGSWLTVV.

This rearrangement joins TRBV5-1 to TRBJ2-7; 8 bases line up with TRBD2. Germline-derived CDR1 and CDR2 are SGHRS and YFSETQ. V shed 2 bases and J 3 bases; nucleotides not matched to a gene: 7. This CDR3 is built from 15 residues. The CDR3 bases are TGCGCCAGCAGCTTCTTCGGGGGGGCCGACTACGAGCAGTACTTC. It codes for CASSFFGGADYEQYF.

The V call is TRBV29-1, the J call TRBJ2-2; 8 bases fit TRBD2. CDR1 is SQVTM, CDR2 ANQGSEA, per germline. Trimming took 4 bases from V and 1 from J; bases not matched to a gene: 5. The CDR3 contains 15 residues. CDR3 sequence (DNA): TGCAGCGTTGCTCAGCGGGGGATGAACACCGGGGAGCTGTTTTTT. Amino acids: CSVAQRGMNTGELFF.

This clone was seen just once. DNA for the CDR3: TGTGCCAGCAGCCCAGCGGGGGCCGGGACCTACGAGCAGTACTTC. Its translation is CASSPAGAGTYEQYF. The genes are TRBV6-5 and TRBJ2-7; 8 bases map to TRBD2. Per the germline V gene, CDR1 is MNHEY and CDR2 is SVGAGI. V dropped 6 bases and J dropped 2; count of bases not matched to a gene: 9. This CDR3 has 15 amino acids.

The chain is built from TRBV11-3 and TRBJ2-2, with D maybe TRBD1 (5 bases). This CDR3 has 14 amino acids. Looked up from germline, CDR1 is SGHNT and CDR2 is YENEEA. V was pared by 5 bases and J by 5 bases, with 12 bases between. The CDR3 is CASSRQGYTGELFF. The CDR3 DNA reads TGTGCCAGCAGCCGTCAGGGATATACCGGGGAGCTGTTTTTT. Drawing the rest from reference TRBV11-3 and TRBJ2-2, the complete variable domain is EAGVVQSPRYKIIEKKQPVAFWCNPISGHNTLYWYLQNLGQGPELLIRYENEEAVDDSQLPKDRFSAERLKGVDSTLKIQPAELGDSAVYLCASSRQGYTGELFFGEGSRLTVL.